This paragraph reports one T cell receptor beta chain. CDR1 and CDR2 (germline): MNHEY, SMNVEV (reference sequence). The germline V and J ends were trimmed by 7 bases and 6 bases, with 19 bases remaining between them. The CDR3 extends over 14 amino acids. The sample originates from a study of T-cell reconstitution after alpha-beta-depleted transplantation in children. For TCRbeta, the library was prepared with unique molecular identifiers. TCRdb passed the PCR reads through MiXCR, listing each CDR3 protein once. The data hold around 370,000 distinct CDR3 sequences, with 10% to 13% observed a single time.

The input for sequencing was PBMCs from the stem cell graft donor, taken from the stem cell graft. This TCR was sampled from a human donor who donated a stem cell graft to a child with acute lymphoblastic leukemia. The genes are TRBV27 and TRBJ2-7, with TRBD1 as a possible D gene (5 bases). CDR3 sequence (DNA): TGTGCCAGCACGATCCCGGGTGGGGCCGGCGAGCAGTACTTC. It specifies CASTIPGGAGEQYF.